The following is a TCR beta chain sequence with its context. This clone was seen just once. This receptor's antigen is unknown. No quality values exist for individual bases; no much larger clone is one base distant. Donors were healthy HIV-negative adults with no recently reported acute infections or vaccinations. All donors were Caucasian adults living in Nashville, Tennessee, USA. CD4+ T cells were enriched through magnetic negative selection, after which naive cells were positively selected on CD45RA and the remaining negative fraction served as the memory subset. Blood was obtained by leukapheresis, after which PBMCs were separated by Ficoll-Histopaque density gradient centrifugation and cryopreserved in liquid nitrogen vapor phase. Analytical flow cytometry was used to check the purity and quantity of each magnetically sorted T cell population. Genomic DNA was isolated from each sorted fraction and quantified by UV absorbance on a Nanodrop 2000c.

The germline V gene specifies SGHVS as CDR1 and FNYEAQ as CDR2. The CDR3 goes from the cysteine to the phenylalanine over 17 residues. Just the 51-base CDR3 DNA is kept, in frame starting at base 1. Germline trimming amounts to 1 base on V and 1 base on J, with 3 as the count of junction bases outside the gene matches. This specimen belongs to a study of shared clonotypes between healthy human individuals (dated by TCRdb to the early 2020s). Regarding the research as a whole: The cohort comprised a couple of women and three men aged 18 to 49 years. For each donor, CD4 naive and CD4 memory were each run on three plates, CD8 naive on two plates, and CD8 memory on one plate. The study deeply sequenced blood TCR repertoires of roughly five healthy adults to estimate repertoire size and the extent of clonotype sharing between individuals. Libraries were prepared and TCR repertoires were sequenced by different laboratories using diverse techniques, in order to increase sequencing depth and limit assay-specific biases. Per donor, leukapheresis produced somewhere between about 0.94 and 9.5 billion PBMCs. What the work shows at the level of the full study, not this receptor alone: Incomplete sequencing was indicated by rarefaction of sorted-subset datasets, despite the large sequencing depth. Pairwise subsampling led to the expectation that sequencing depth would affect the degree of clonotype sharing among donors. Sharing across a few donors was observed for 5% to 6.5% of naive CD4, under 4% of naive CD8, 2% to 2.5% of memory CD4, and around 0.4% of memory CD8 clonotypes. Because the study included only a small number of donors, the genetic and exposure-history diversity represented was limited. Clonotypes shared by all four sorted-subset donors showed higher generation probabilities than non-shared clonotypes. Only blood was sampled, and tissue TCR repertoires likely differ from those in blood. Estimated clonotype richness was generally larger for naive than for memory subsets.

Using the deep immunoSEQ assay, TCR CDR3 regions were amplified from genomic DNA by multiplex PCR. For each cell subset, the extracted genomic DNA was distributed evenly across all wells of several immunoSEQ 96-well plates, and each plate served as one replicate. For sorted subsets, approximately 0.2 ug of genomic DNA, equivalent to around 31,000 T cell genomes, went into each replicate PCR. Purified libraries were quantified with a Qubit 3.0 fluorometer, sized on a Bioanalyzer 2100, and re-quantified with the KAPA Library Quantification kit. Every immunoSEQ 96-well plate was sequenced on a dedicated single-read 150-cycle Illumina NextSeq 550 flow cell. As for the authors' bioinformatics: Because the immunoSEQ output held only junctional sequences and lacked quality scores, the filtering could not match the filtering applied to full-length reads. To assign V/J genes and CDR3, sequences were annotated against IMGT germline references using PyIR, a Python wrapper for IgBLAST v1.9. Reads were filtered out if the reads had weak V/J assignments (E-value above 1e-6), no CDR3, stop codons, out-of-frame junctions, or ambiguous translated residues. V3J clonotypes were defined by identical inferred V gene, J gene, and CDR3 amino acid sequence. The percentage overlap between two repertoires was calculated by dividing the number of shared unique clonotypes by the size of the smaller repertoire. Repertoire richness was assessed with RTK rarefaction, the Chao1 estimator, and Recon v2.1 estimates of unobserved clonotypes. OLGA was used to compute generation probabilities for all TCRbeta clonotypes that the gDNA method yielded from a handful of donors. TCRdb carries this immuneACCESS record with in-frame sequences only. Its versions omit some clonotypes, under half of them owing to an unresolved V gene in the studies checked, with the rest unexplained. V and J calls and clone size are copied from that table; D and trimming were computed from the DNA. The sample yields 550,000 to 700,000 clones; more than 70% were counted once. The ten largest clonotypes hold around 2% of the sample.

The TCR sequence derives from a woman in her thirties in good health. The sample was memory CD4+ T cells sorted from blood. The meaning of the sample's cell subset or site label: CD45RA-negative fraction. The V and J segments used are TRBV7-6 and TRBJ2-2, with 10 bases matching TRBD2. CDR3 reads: CASSLVSSGGNTGELFF. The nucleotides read TGTGCCAGCAGCTTAGTATCTAGCGGGGGGAACACCGGGGAGCTGTTTTTT.